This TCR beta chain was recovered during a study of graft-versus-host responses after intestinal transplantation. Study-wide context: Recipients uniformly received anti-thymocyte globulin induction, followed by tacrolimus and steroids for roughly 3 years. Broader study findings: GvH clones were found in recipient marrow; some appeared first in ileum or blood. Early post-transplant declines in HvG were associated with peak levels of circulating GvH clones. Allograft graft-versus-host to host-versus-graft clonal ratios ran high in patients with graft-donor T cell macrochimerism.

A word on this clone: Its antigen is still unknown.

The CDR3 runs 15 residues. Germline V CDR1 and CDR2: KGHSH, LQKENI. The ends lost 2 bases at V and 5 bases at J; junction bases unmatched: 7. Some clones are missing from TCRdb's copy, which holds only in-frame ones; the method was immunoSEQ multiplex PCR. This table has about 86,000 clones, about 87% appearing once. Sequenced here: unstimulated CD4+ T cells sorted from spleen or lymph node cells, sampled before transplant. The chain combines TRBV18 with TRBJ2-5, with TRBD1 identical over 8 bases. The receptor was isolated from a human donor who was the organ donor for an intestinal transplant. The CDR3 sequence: CASSPIGAGGETQYF. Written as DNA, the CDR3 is TGTGCCAGCTCACCAATAGGGGCAGGGGGCGAGACCCAGTACTTC.